This is a list of T cell receptor beta chains from one sample in a study of tumor-infiltrating lymphocytes in primary liver carcinoma. MiXCR, applied by TCRdb to the multiplex PCR reads, yields one record per CDR3 protein. The profile shows more than 100,000 distinct CDR3 sequences, around 60% of them singletons. Sequenced input: liver tumor tissue from sampling region 1. These receptor sequences come from a woman aged 55-70 years with primary liver carcinoma and hepatitis B virus infection. Both conserved end residues are part of each CDR3. The D gene is left open where the match is weak. Some rows mark clone size as missing; the rest say once, few, many or name a class of expanded clone.

J	V	D	size	CDR3	DNA
TRBJ1-1	TRBV10-3	.	.	CAISEPQAAAFF	TGTGCCATCAGTGAACCCCAAGCTGCAGCTTTCTTT
TRBJ2-7	TRBV11-2	TRBD1	.	CASKSGGGFEQYF	TGTGCCAGCAAGTCAGGGGGCGGCTTCGAGCAGTACTTC
TRBJ2-7	TRBV5-4	.	many	CASRSILSYEQYF	TGTGCCAGCAGGTCGATATTATCCTACGAGCAGTACTTC
TRBJ1-1	TRBV6-6	.	many	CASFYNTEAFF	TGTGCCAGCTTCTATAACACTGAAGCTTTCTTT
TRBJ2-7	TRBV11-2	TRBD1	many	CASSLQTGIDEQYF	TGTGCCAGCAGCTTACAGACAGGGATCGACGAGCAGTACTTC
TRBJ2-1	TRBV11-2	.	.	CASGLRRTRSSYNEQFF	TGTGCCAGCGGCTTAAGGCGTACCAGGAGCTCATACAATGAGCAGTTCTTC
TRBJ2-1	TRBV10-3	TRBD2	once	CAINELGLGKDEQFF	TGTGCCATCAATGAGTTGGGACTAGGGAAGGATGAGCAGTTCTTC
TRBJ2-7	TRBV4-2	.	.	CASSHPGTSSPYEQYF	TGTGCCAGCAGCCATCCCGGGACATCTAGTCCCTACGAGCAGTACTTC
TRBJ1-1	TRBV30	.	.	CARSGGNTEALF	TGTGCCCGGAGTGGGGGGAACACTGAAGCTCTCTTT
TRBJ1-1	TRBV21-1	.	.	CASSSQLRPGTGTWDTEAFF	TGTGCCAGCAGCTCCCAACTAAGACCCGGGACAGGTACTTGGGACACTGAAGCTTTCTTT
TRBJ2-7	TRBV28	.	.	CASSSLGASGQNEEYF	TGTGCCAGCAGTTCCTTGGGGGCTAGCGGACAAAACGAGGAGTACTTC
TRBJ2-7	TRBV11-2	.	.	CVSSLALDRQYF	TGTGTCAGCAGCTTGGCCCTGGACAGGCAGTACTTC
TRBJ2-5	TRBV12-3/TRBV12-4	.	many	CASSRVAQAKETQYF	TGTGCCAGCAGCCGAGTAGCACAGGCGAAAGAGACCCAGTACTTC
TRBJ2-3	TRBV11-2	.	.	CASSLAVGRRSTDTQYF	TGTGCCAGCAGCTTAGCGGTTGGGAGAAGGAGCACAGATACGCAGTATTTT
TRBJ2-6	TRBV6-6	.	.	CASSLLGANVLTF	TGTGCCAGCAGTCTACTCGGGGCCAACGTCCTGACTTTC
TRBJ2-1	TRBV11-2	.	.	CANSLEGFYHEQFF	TGTGCCAACAGCTTAGAAGGGTTTTACCATGAGCAGTTCTTC
TRBJ1-5	TRBV6-1	.	.	CASSPRRISWDNQPQHF	TGTGCTAGCAGTCCCCGCAGGATCTCCTGGGACAATCAGCCCCAGCATTTT
TRBJ2-1	TRBV24-1	TRBD2	many	CATSATDGGSYNEQFF	TGTGCCACCAGTGCCACCGACGGCGGGAGTTACAATGAGCAGTTCTTC
TRBJ2-7	TRBV6-5	.	.	CASSTTPTSYVHYF	TGTGCCAGCAGTACCACTCCCACCTCCTACGTGCACTACTTC
TRBJ2-3	TRBV11-2	.	medium-sized	CASRPTGSSTDTQYF	TGTGCCAGCAGGCCGACAGGATCGTCGACAGATACGCAGTATTTT
TRBJ2-3	TRBV24-1	.	.	CATSDWADTQYF	TGTGCCACCAGTGATTGGGCAGATACGCAGTATTTT
TRBJ2-5	TRBV11-2	TRBD1	once	CANSLDRELETQYF	TGTGCCAACAGCTTGGACAGGGAGCTAGAGACCCAGTACTTT
TRBJ2-1	TRBV20-1	TRBD2	.	CSAESASGRYTYNEQFF	TGCAGTGCCGAGTCCGCTAGCGGGAGGTACACCTACAATGAGCAGTTCTTC
TRBJ2-4	TRBV7-2	.	few	CASSFTRLAKNIQYF	TGTGCCAGCAGCTTCACGAGGTTAGCCAAAAACATTCAGTACTTC
TRBJ2-7	TRBV11-2	TRBD2	.	CASSLNPRGLLRGWTYEQYF	TGTGCCAGCAGCTTAAACCCACGGGGACTATTGCGAGGGTGGACTTACGAGCAGTACTTC
TRBJ1-1	TRBV11-2	.	.	CASSLNSPGNSEAFF	TGTGCAAGCAGCTTAAACTCCCCGGGGAACTCTGAAGCTTTCTTT
TRBJ2-1	TRBV11-3	TRBD2	large	CASSAGQGGLAGGFNEQFF	TGTGCCAGCAGCGCCGGACAGGGGGGACTAGCGGGAGGATTCAATGAGCAGTTCTTC
TRBJ2-7	TRBV5-1	.	.	CASSSLVLGSPRSVHEQYF	TGCGCCAGCAGCTCCTTGGTTTTGGGGTCTCCCCGTTCAGTCCACGAGCAGTACTTC
TRBJ2-1	TRBV12-3/TRBV12-4	TRBD2	.	CASRYGLAGSNEQFF	TGTGCCAGCAGGTACGGACTAGCGGGAAGCAATGAGCAGTTCTTC